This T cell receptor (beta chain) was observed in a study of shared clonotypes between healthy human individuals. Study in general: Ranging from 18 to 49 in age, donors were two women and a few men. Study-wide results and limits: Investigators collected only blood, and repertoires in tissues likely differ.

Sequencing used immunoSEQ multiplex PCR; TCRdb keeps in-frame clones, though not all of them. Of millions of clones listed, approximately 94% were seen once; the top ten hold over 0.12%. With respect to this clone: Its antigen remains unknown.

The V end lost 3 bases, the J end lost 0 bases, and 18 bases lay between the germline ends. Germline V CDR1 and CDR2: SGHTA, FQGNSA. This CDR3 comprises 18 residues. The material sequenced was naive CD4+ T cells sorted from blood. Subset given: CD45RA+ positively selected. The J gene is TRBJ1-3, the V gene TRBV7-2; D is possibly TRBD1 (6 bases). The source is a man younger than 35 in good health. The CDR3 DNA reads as TGTGCCAGCAGCTTCTCTACGACGACAGGAATCTCTGGAAACACCATATATTTT. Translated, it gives CASSFSTTTGISGNTIYF.